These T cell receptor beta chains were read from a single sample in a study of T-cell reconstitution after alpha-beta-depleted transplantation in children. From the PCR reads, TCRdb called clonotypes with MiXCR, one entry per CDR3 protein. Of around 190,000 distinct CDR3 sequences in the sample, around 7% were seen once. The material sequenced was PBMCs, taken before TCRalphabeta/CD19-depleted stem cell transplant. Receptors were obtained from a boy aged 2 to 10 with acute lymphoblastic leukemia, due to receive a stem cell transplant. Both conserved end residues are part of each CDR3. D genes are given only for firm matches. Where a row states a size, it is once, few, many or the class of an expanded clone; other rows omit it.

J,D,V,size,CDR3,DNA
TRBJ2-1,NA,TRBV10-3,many,CAINEESSYNEQFF,TGTGCCATCAACGAAGAGAGCTCCTACAATGAGCAGTTCTTC
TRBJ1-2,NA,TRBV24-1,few,CATSGKDSNYGYTF,TGTGCCACCAGTGGGAAGGACAGCAACTATGGCTACACCTTC
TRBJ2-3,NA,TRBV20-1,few,CSASRPGAWDTDTQYF,TGCAGTGCTAGCCGGCCGGGGGCTTGGGACACAGATACGCAGTATTTT
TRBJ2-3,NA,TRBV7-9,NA,CASSLAGEDTQYF,TGTGCCAGCAGCTTAGCGGGGGAAGATACGCAGTATTTT
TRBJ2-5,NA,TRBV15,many,CATSRAEQETQYF,TGTGCCACCAGCAGAGCAGAACAAGAGACCCAGTACTTC
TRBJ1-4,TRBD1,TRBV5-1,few,CASSATGAPNEKLFF,TGCGCCAGCAGCGCAACAGGGGCCCCTAATGAAAAACTGTTTTTT
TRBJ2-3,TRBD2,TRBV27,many,CASSSTSGKITDTQYF,TGTGCCAGCAGTTCCACTAGCGGGAAGATCACAGATACGCAGTATTTT
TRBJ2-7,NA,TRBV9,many,CASSDTGREQYF,TGTGCCAGCAGTGACACCGGGCGCGAGCAGTACTTC
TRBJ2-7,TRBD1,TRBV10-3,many,CAISGGDRGWYEQYF,TGTGCCATCAGCGGAGGGGACAGGGGATGGTACGAGCAGTACTTC
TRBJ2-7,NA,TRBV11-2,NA,CASSLSGWGPQGHEQYF,TGTGCCAGCAGCTTATCCGGATGGGGCCCCCAAGGCCACGAGCAGTACTTC
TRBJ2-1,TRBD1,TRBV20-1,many,CSAIRRDRGGNEQFF,TGCAGTGCCATTCGCCGGGACAGGGGAGGCAATGAGCAGTTCTTC
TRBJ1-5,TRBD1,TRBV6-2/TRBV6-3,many,CASSQQGTHQPQHF,TGTGCCAGCAGTCAACAGGGGACTCATCAGCCCCAGCATTTT
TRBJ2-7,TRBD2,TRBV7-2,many,CASSLGIAGGPTYEQYF,TGTGCCAGCAGCTTAGGCATAGCGGGGGGGCCCACCTACGAGCAGTACTTC
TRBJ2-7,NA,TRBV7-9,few,CASSPTGATSSYEQYF,TGTGCCAGCAGCCCTACCGGGGCTACAAGCTCCTACGAGCAGTACTTC
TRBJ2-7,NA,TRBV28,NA,CASTFGGYEQYF,TGTGCCAGCACCTTTGGGGGCTACGAGCAGTACTTC
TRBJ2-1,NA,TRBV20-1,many,CSARKGRQGYNEQFF,TGCAGTGCTAGAAAGGGGCGCCAAGGTTACAATGAGCAGTTCTTC
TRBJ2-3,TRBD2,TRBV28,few,CASLLADGTDTQYF,TGTGCCAGCCTACTAGCGGACGGCACAGATACGCAGTATTTT
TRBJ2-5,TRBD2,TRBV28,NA,CASSYHFPGLAGKETQYF,TGTGCCAGCAGCTACCATTTCCCGGGACTAGCGGGTAAAGAGACCCAGTACTTC
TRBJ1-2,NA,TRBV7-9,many,CASSLEAGGNGYTF,TGTGCCAGCAGCTTAGAGGCGGGAGGTAATGGCTACACCTTC
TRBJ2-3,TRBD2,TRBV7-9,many,CASSLGTSSGNTDTQYF,TGTGCCAGCAGCTTAGGAACCTCTAGCGGGAATACAGATACGCAGTATTTT
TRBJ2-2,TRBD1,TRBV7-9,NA,CASSVDRRTGELFF,TGTGCCAGCAGTGTGGACAGGCGCACCGGGGAGCTGTTTTTT
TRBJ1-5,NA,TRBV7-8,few,CASSSLQGRHQPQHF,TGTGCCAGCAGCTCGCTACAGGGAAGGCACCAGCCCCAGCATTTT
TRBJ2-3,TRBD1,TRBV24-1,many,CATSDARGTGGTDTQYF,TGTGCCACCAGTGATGCGCGGGGGACAGGGGGAACAGATACGCAGTATTTT
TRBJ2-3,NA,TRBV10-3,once,CTISFVPLTSSSTDTQYF,TGTACCATCAGTTTTGTCCCGCTTACTAGCTCCAGCACAGATACGCAGTATTTT
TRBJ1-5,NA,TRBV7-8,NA,CASSVTDGNNQPQHF,TGTGCCAGCAGCGTCACGGACGGGAACAATCAGCCCCAGCATTTT
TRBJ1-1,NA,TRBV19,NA,CASSPQSWTKNTEAFF,TGTGCCAGTAGTCCCCAATCTTGGACAAAGAACACTGAAGCTTTCTTT
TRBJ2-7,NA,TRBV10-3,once,CAISQGQLYEQYF,TGTGCCATCTCCCAGGGGCAACTCTACGAGCAGTACTTC
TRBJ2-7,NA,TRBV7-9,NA,CASSGRPGRSSYEQYF,TGTGCCAGCAGCGGCCGACCGGGACGGAGCTCCTACGAGCAGTACTTC
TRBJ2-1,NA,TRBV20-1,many,CSAPGTQSFSYNEQFF,TGCAGTGCTCCGGGGACTCAATCCTTCTCCTACAATGAGCAGTTCTTC
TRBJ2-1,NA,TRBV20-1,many,CSARDRATGKNEQFF,TGCAGTGCTAGAGATCGGGCTACCGGGAAAAATGAGCAGTTCTTC
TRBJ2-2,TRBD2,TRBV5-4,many,CASSFRLAPFANTGEMFF,TGTGCCAGCAGCTTTAGACTAGCGCCGTTCGCGAACACCGGGGAGATGTTTTTT
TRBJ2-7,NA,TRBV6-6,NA,CASSQDGEQYF,TGTGCCAGCAGTCAGGACGGCGAGCAGTACTTC
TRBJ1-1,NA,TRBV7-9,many,CASSSTASGQPLNTEAFF,TGTGCCAGCAGTTCAACCGCCTCAGGACAGCCTCTGAACACTGAAGCTTTCTTT
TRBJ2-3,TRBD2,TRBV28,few,CASRRAGLAGADTQYF,TGTGCCAGCAGAAGAGCCGGACTAGCGGGGGCAGATACGCAGTATTTT
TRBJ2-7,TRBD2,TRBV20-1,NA,CSATTSVYEQYF,TGCAGTGCTACCACTAGCGTTTACGAGCAGTACTTC
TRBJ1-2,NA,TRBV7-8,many,CATLPGGVYGYTF,TGTGCCACCCTTCCGGGGGGCGTCTATGGCTACACCTTC
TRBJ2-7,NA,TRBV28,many,CASSPHRDPIYEQYF,TGTGCCAGCAGTCCCCATCGTGACCCGATCTACGAGCAGTACTTC
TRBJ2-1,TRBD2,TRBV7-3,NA,CASSFGTSPHEQFF,TGTGCCAGCAGCTTTGGGACTAGCCCACATGAGCAGTTCTTC
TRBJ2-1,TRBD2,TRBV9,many,CASSGYSGGGINEQFF,TGTGCCAGCAGCGGATACAGCGGGGGGGGTATCAATGAGCAGTTCTTC
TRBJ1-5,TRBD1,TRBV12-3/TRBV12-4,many,CASSEDRGYQPQHF,TGTGCCAGCAGTGAGGACAGGGGATATCAGCCCCAGCATTTT